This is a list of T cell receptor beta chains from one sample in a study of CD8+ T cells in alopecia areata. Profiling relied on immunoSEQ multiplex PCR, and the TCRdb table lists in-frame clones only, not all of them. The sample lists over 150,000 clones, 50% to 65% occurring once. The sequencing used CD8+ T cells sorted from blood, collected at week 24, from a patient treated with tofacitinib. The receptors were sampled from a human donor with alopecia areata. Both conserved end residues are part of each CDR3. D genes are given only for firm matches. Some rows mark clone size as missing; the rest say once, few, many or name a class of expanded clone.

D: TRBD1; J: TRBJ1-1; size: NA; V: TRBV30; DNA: TGTGCCGGGGGACAGAGCACTGAAGCTTTCTTT; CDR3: CAGGQSTEAFF
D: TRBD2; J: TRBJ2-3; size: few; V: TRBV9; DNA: TGTGCCAGCAGCGTAAGAAGCGGGGGGGCCAGAGATACGCAGTATTTT; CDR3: CASSVRSGGARDTQYF
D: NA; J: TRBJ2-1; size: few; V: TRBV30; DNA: TGTGCCTGGAGCCTATTTCTCCGGGGAAACAATGAGCAGTTCTTC; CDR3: CAWSLFLRGNNEQFF
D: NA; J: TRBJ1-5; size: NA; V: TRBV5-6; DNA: TGTGCCAGCAGCTCGGGGAATAGCAATCAGCCCCAGCATTTT; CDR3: CASSSGNSNQPQHF
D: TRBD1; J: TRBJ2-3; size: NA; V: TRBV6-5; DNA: TGTGCCAGCAGCTCCTTGGGACAGAGACTGGATACGCAGTATTTT; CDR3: CASSSLGQRLDTQYF
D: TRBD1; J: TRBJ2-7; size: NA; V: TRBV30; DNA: TGTGCCCTCGGGACAGGGGGCTACGAGCAGTACTTC; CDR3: CALGTGGYEQYF
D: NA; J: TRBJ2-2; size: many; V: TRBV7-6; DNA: TGTGCCAGCAGCTTAGAGCTCGGGGTCGCGAACACCGGGGAGCTGTTTTTT; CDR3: CASSLELGVANTGELFF
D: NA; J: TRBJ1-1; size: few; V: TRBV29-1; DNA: TGCAGCGTTGAAGGGATTACTGAAGCTTTCTTT; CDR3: CSVEGITEAFF
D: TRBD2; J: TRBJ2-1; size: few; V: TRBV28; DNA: TGTGCCAGCAGTTACCTAGCGGGGGGGTCCAATGAGCAGTTCTTC; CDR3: CASSYLAGGSNEQFF
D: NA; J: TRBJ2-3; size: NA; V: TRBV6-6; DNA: TGTGCCAGCAGTGGGATATCTGCAGGGGATACGCAGTATTTT; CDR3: CASSGISAGDTQYF
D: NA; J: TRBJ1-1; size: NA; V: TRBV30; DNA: TGTGCCTGGAGTGCCGGCCTGGACGGGAACACTGAAGCTTTCTTT; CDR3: CAWSAGLDGNTEAFF
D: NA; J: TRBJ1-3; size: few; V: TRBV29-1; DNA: TGCAGCGCCAAACCGGTGGACGGAAACACCATATATTTT; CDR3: CSAKPVDGNTIYF
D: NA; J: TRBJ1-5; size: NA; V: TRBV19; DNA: TGTGCCAGTAGTTGGGGTTCCCCAAGCAATCAGCCCCAGCATTTT; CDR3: CASSWGSPSNQPQHF
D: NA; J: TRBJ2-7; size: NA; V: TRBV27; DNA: TGTGCCAGCAGTTTGGAAGGGGGGCGTATAAACGAGCAGTACTTC; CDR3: CASSLEGGRINEQYF
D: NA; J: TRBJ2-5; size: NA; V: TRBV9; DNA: TGTGCCAGCAGCGTAGGAGGTCAGTCGGAGACCCAGTACTTC; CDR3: CASSVGGQSETQYF
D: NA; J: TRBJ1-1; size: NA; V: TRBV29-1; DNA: TGCAGCGTTGTGTACACTGAAGCTTTCTTT; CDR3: CSVVYTEAFF
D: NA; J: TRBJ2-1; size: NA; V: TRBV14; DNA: TGTGCCAGCAGCCAAGGGTTCTACAGGGACTTACGCTACAATGAGCAGTTCTTC; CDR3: CASSQGFYRDLRYNEQFF
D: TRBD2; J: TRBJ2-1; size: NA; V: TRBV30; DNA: TGTGCCTGGAGTAGCGGGGGGGCGAATGAGCAGTTCTTC; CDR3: CAWSSGGANEQFF
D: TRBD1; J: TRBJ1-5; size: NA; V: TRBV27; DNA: TGTGCCAGCAGTTTAGGAGGGGGCCAGCCCCAGCATTTT; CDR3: CASSLGGGQPQHF
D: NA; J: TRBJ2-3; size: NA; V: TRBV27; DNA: TGTGCCAGCAGTTCAGGCAGCAGCACAGATACGCAGTATTTT; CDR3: CASSSGSSTDTQYF
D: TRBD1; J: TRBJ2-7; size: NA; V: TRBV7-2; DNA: TGTGCCAGCAGCCTACTGACAGGGGTCTACGAGCAGTACTTC; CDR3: CASSLLTGVYEQYF
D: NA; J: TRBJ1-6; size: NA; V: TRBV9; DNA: TGTGCCAGCAGCGTCGGCAGCAACTCTAATTCACCCCTCCACTTT; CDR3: CASSVGSNSNSPLHF
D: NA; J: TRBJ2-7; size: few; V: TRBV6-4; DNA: TGTGCCAGCAGACCCGAGGGGTACTTC; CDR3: CASRPEGYF
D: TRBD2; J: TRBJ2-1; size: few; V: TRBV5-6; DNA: TGTGCCAGCAGCTCTGTAGCGGGGGGGCCTTTTAATGAGCAGTTCTTC; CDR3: CASSSVAGGPFNEQFF
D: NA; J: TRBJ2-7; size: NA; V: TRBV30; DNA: TGTGCCTGGAGCCCAGGGCAGGGCTACGAGCAGTACTTC; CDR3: CAWSPGQGYEQYF
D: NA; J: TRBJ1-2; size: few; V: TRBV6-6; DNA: TGTGCCAGCAGTTACCTCGGGACAAAGTATGGCTACACCTTC; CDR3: CASSYLGTKYGYTF
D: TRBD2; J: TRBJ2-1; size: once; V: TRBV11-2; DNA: TGTGCCAGCAGATCAACTAGCGGGGCCAAGGGCAATGAGCAGTTCTTC; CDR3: CASRSTSGAKGNEQFF
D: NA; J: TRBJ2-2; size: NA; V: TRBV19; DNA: TGTGCCAGTAGTAGTGGGGTATCCGGGGAGCTGTTTTTT; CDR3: CASSSGVSGELFF
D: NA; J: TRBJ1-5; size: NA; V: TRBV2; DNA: TGTGCCAGCAGTGAATTTGTGAGTAGTAGCAATCAGCCCCAGCATTTT; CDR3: CASSEFVSSSNQPQHF
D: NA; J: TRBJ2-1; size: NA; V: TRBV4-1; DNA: TGCGCCAGCAGCCGGAACCTCGGGGCTGAGCAGTTCTTC; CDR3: CASSRNLGAEQFF
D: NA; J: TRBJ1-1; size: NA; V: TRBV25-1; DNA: TGTGCCAGCAGGTCGGGGGGATACAACACTGAAGCTTTCTTT; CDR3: CASRSGGYNTEAFF
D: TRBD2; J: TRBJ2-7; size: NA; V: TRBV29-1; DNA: TGCAGCGTTGAAGATCAGGATGGCGAGCGGGGGGGGATTCCCGAGCAGTACTTC; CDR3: CSVEDQDGERGGIPEQYF
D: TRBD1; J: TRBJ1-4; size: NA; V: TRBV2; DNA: TGTGCCAGCAGTGGGGGACAGGCTCCGTGGGTAACTTTT; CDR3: CASSGGQAPWVTF
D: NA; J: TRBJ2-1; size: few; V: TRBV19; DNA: TGTGCCAGTAGCCCCGGGGGTTCCTACAATGAGCAGTTCTTC; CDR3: CASSPGGSYNEQFF
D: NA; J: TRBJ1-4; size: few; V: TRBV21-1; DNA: TGTGCCAGCAGCGTTACAGGGGTTGCAACTAATGAAAAACTGTTTTTT; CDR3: CASSVTGVATNEKLFF
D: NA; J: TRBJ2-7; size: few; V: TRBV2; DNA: TGTGCCAGCAGTGAACCCAAGGACAGCGACGAGCAGTACTTC; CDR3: CASSEPKDSDEQYF
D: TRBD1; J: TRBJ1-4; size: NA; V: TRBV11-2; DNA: TGTGCCAGCAGCCCTGGACAGGCTAATGAAAAACTGTTTTTT; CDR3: CASSPGQANEKLFF
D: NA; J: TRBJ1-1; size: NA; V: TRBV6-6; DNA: TGTGCCAGCACCATGACAGATCAAGCTTTCTTT; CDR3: CASTMTDQAFF
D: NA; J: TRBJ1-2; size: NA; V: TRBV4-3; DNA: TGCGCCAGCAGCCAAGATAGAACGAATCCCCTCTATGGCTACACCTTC; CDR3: CASSQDRTNPLYGYTF
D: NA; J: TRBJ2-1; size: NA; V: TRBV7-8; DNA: TGTGCCAGCTTGAGCGCAGGCGAGCAGTTCTTC; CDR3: CASLSAGEQFF
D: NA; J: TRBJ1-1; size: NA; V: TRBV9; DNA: TGTGCCAGCAGCAACAAGAACACTGAAGCTTTCTTT; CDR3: CASSNKNTEAFF